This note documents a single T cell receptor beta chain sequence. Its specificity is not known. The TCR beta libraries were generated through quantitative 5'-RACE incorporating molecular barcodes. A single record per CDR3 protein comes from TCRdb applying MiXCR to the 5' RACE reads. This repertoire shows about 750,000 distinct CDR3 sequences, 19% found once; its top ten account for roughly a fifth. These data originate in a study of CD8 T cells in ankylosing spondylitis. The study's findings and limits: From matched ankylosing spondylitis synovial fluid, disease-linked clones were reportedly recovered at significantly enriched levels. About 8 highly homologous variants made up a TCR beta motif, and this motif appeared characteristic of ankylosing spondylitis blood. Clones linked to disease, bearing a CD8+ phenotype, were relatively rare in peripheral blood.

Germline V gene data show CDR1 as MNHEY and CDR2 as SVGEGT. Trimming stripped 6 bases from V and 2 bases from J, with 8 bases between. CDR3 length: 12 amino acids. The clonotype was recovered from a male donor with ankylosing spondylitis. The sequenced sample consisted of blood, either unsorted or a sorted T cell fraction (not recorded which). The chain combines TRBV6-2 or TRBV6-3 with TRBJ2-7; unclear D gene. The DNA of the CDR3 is TGTGCCAGCAGCAGAGCCCCCTACGAGCAGTACTTC. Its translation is CASSRAPYEQYF.